This is a list of T cell receptor beta chains from one sample in a study of blood T cells in healthy people across ages. One entry per CDR3 protein, called by TCRdb with MiXCR from the 5' RACE reads. The sample includes 730,000 or so distinct CDR3 sequences, about 43% of them seen just once. Source material: blood. These receptors all come from a man older than 75 in good health. Both conserved end residues are part of each CDR3.

>TRBJ2-3|TRBV5-6
CASSLTASGGSTDTQYF
>TRBJ2-3|TRBV6-5
CASSYSAGRRTGGSTDTQYF
>TRBJ2-1|TRBV4-2
CAGSLRQPLIGNEQFF
>TRBJ2-7|TRBV6-2/TRBV6-3
CASSYLHNEQYF
>TRBJ2-5|TRBV6-5
CASSYGVGLAVSNEQYF
>TRBJ2-7|TRBV3-1
CASSRRGYYEQYF
>NA|TRBV7-2
CASSTSQGSYNEQYF
>TRBJ1-4|TRBV7-2
CASSLGTGLMGEKLFF
>TRBJ1-5|TRBV5-5
CASSLAQGLSNQPQHF
>TRBJ2-1|TRBV3-1
CASSRGSGEQFF
>TRBJ2-6|TRBV29-1
CSVASGRSGANVLTF
>TRBJ1-2|TRBV7-9
CASSLETGGSGYTF
>TRBJ2-7|TRBV20-1
CSASYGTGFYEQYF
>TRBJ2-7|TRBV5-1
CASSFFGDVRLYEQYF
>TRBJ2-7|TRBV29-1
CSVIMGYRQYF
>TRBJ2-1|TRBV20-1
CSASEGLANERFF
>TRBJ2-5|TRBV7-2
CASSFNWLQETQYF
>TRBJ1-4|TRBV7-2
CASSSGQAFSTNEKLFF
>TRBJ2-3|TRBV9
CASSVGDLGWETDTQYF
>TRBJ2-7|TRBV6-5
CASRILAGSYEQYF
>TRBJ2-5|TRBV3-1
CASSQDAGTQETQYF
>TRBJ2-5|TRBV7-6
CASSAGTSGGVEQYF
>TRBJ1-2|TRBV11-2
CASSRESGVGGYTF
>TRBJ2-5|TRBV3-1
CASSQAGQGVGETQYF
>TRBJ2-3|TRBV27
CTSRPNRGGTDTQYF
>TRBJ2-5|TRBV12-3/TRBV12-4
CASSLDSRTQYF
>TRBJ1-4|TRBV7-2
CASSSGRVATNEKLFF
>NA|TRBV6-6
CASSYSTPEQYF
>TRBJ2-1|TRBV7-6
CASSLVVRGNEQFF
>TRBJ2-3|TRBV24-1
CATSDPASSTDTQYF
>NA|TRBV7-9
CASSFGTGDDEQYF
>TRBJ2-2|TRBV20-1
CSARVPWNTGELFF
>TRBJ2-1|TRBV20-1
CSVRTVGQGDEQFF
>TRBJ1-2|TRBV2
CASREQGAPNYGYTF
>TRBJ2-1|TRBV2
CASRRQPASSYNEQFF
>TRBJ2-5|TRBV4-2
CASSQGEYRGVVETQYF
>TRBJ2-5|TRBV28
CANRSAGNAYNEQYF
>TRBJ2-1|TRBV10-3
CAISQGGAGQSYNEQFF
>TRBJ2-3|TRBV4-1
CASSQITVSDTQYF
>TRBJ2-1|TRBV27
CASSLGLEVSNEQFF
>TRBJ2-4|TRBV27
CASRQQGADLAKNIQYF
>TRBJ2-1|TRBV14
CASSLYRRSYNEQFF
>TRBJ2-1|TRBV6-2/TRBV6-3
CASRRTGLYEQFF
>TRBJ1-2|TRBV7-2
CASSLMGNSFGYTF
>TRBJ2-7|TRBV11-2
CASSFPGRGLYEQYF
>TRBJ1-5|TRBV7-2
CASSFIGVSQPQHF
>TRBJ1-5|TRBV5-5
CASSSEGDQPQHF
>TRBJ2-2|TRBV28
CASRQDTRIGELFF
>TRBJ2-5|TRBV6-1
CASSTNTNRGRRETQYF
>TRBJ1-5|TRBV6-2/TRBV6-3
CASSLGQNNQPQHF
>TRBJ1-2|TRBV28
CASSPGGQTIYGYTF
>TRBJ2-7|TRBV14
CASSQSRGLYEQYF
>TRBJ1-5|TRBV10-1
CASSEGGYNQPQHF
>TRBJ1-2|TRBV6-2/TRBV6-3
CASSDGTRDYGYTF
>TRBJ2-7|TRBV6-9
CASSYYIPGQGRYEQYF